This passage covers 10 T cell receptor beta chains from one sample sequenced in a study of shared clonotypes between healthy human individuals. TCRdb's table, derived via immunoSEQ multiplex PCR, lists solely in-frame clones and lacks some. The top ten hold over 0.3% of the sample, which has 1.6 million or so clones, around 98.5% seen once. The sequenced sample consisted of naive CD4+ T cells sorted from blood. Documented subset: CD45RA+ positively selected. Receptor source: a man in his thirties or forties in good health.

The chain has TRBV9 and TRBJ2-7; 8 bases are shared with TRBD1. Per the germline V gene, CDR1 is SGDLS and CDR2 is YYNGEE. This CDR3 comprises 13 residues. V lost 3 bases, J lost 8 bases, and 7 bases stayed unmatched. The DNA of the CDR3 is TGTGCCAGCAGCGAGAGACAGGGGTTTAAGCAGTACTTC. Its protein product is CASSERQGFKQYF.

V usage is TRBV25-1 and J usage is TRBJ2-1; tentatively, D is TRBD2 (6 bases). The CDR3 runs to 15 residues. From germline, CDR1 is MGHDK and CDR2 SYGVNS. The V end was cut by 2 bases, the J end by 6 bases, with 14 bases between. DNA for the CDR3: TGTGCCAGCAGTGAACCGGGTATCGGGAGCAATGAGCAGTTCTTC. Residues: CASSEPGIGSNEQFF.

The rearrangement joins TRBV28 to TRBJ2-3, with D perhaps matching TRBD2 (5 bases). CDR1 is MDHEN and CDR2 is SYDVKM in the germline V gene. The length of the CDR3 is 16 residues. V lost 5 bases and J lost 1, with 16 bases in between. CDR3 bases: TGTGCCAGCAGTCTCCCACTAGGTACGGGCACAGATACGCAGTATTTT. This encodes CASSLPLGTGTDTQYF.

The chain couples TRBV5-6 to TRBJ2-3; no firm D call. V dropped 0 bases and J dropped 3 bases, with 5 bases sitting between them. The germline V gene has CDR1 SGHDT and CDR2 YYEEEE. This CDR3 region has 13 residues. The CDR3 region has the DNA TGTGCCAGCAGCTTGGCCCCGACAGATACGCAGTATTTT. Residues: CASSLAPTDTQYF.

The chain joins TRBV9 to TRBJ2-3; D tentatively fits TRBD1 or TRBD2 (5 bases each). The CDR3 has 14 amino acids. Looked up from germline, CDR1 is SGDLS and CDR2 is YYNGEE. V lost 1 base to trimming and J lost 8 bases, with 14 bases between them. The CDR3 nucleotides are TGTGCCAGCAGCGTATCGGGGACGGCGGGTACGCAGTATTTT. Its protein is CASSVSGTAGTQYF.

This clone has only one observation. The rearrangement links TRBV10-1 to TRBJ2-2; D ambiguous. CDR1 is WNHNN, CDR2 SYGVQD, per germline (reference sequence). V was pared by 5 bases and J by 6 bases, with 13 bases between. The CDR3 length is 14 residues. Here the CDR3 reads CASSSSWVPGELFF. Here the CDR3 DNA reads TGCGCCAGCAGTAGTTCTTGGGTCCCCGGGGAGCTGTTTTTT.

The V call is TRBV5-4, the J call TRBJ2-7; 10 bases agree with TRBD2. Losses at the gene ends were 4 bases for V and 5 bases for J; bases not matched to a gene: 12. Germline CDR1 is SGHNT and CDR2 is YYREEE (reference sequence). CDR3 length: 16 amino acids. CDR3 protein: CASSLSMGGLANEQYF. Written as DNA, the CDR3 is TGTGCCAGCAGCCTATCCATGGGGGGACTAGCGAACGAGCAGTACTTC.

The table lists this clone with a count of one. The CDR3 DNA reads TGTGCCAGCAGTTTAATGTCGTGGGACAGGGGAGAGACCCAGTACTTC. This encodes CASSLMSWDRGETQYF. This rearrangement joins TRBV28 to TRBJ2-5, with TRBD1 matching 10 bases. CDR3 length equals 16 residues. Germline CDR1 is MDHEN and CDR2 is SYDVKM. The junction had 7 bases not matched to a gene; V was cut back by 2 bases and J by 4 bases.

The V gene is TRBV9, the J gene TRBJ1-2; 7 positions agree with TRBD1. CDR1 is SGDLS, CDR2 YYNGEE, per germline. J gave up 1 base and V 0 bases, and 3 bases lay outside the gene matches. This CDR3 is built from 15 residues. The CDR3: CASSVEDRFNYGYTF. DNA for the CDR3: TGTGCCAGCAGCGTAGAGGACAGGTTTAACTATGGCTACACCTTC.

The chain couples TRBV29-1 to TRBJ2-5; 7 bases match TRBD1. With 4 bases clipped from V and 2 bases from J, the junction kept 7 bases outside the gene matches. The CDR3 loop spans 14 amino acids. Germline V CDR1 and CDR2: SQVTM, ANQGSEA. The CDR3 sequence is CSVAPQGPQETQYF. The CDR3 DNA reads as TGCAGCGTTGCCCCACAGGGGCCACAAGAGACCCAGTACTTC.